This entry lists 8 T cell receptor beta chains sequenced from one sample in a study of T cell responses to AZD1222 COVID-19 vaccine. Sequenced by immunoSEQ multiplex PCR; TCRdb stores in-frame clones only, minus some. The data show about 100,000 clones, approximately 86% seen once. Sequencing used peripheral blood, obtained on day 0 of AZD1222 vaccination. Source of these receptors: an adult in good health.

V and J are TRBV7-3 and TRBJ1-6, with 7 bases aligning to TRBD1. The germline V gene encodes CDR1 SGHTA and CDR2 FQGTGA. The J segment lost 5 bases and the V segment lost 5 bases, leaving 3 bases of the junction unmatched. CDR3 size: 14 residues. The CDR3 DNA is TGTGCCAGCAGCCGCGGGACAGATAATTCACCCCTCCACTTT. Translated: CASSRGTDNSPLHF.

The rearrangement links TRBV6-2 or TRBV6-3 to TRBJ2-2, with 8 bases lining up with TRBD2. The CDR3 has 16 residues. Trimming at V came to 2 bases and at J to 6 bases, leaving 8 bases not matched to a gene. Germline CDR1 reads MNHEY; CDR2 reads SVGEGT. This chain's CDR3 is CASSYPRGGAPGELFF. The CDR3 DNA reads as TGTGCCAGCAGTTACCCCCGGGGGGGGGCTCCCGGGGAGCTGTTTTTT.

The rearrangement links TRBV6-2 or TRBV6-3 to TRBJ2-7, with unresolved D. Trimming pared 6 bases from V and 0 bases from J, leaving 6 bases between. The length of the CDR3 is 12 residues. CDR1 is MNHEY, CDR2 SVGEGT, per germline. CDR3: CASSRYSYEQYF. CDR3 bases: TGTGCCAGCAGCAGGTACTCCTACGAGCAGTACTTC.

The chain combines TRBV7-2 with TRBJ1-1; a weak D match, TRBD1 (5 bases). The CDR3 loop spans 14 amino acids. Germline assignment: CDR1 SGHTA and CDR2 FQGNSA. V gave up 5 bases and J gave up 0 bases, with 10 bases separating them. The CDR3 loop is CASSPDIMNTEAFF. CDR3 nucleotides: TGTGCCAGCAGCCCGGACATCATGAACACTGAAGCTTTCTTT.

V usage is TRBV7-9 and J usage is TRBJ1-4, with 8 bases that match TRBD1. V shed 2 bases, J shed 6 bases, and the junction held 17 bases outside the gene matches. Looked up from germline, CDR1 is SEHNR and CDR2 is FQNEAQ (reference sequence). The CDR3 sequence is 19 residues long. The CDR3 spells CASSLLLATGGNADEKLFF. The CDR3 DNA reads TGTGCCAGCAGCTTATTACTTGCTACAGGGGGGAATGCGGATGAAAAACTGTTTTTT.

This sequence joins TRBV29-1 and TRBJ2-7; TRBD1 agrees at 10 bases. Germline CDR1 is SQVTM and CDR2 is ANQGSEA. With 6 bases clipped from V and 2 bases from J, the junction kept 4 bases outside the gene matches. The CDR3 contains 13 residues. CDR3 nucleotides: TGCAGCGTCCGGACAGGGGGACCCTACGAGCAGTACTTC. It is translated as CSVRTGGPYEQYF.

This chain's CDR3 is CASSSFLGGDNQPQHF. Here the CDR3 DNA reads TGTGCCAGCAGTTCCTTCCTCGGGGGAGACAATCAGCCCCAGCATTTT. The chain has TRBV6-2 or TRBV6-3 and TRBJ1-5, with D possibly matching TRBD1 (5 bases). This CDR3 has 16 residues. Trimming took off 4 bases at V and 3 bases at J, with 16 bases between the two ends. CDR1 is MNHEY, CDR2 SVGEGT, per germline.

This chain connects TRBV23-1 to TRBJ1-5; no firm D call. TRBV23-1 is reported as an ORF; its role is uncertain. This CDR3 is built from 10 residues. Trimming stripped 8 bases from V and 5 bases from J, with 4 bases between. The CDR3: CASGDQPQHF. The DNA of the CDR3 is TGCGCCAGCGGGGATCAGCCCCAGCATTTT.